Listed below are T cell receptor beta chains from one sample, sequenced in a study of blood T cells in healthy people across ages. TCRdb recomputed calls from the 5' RACE reads with MiXCR, one row per CDR3 protein. Among about 1.5 million distinct CDR3 sequences listed, less than 45% were seen once. Sequenced input: blood. These receptors were obtained from a woman between 18 and 30 years old in good health. Both conserved end residues are part of each CDR3. Each record gives: J gene, V gene, CDR3 protein.

j_call: TRBJ2-3
v_call: TRBV20-1
cdr3_aa: CSASDRGRVDTQYF

j_call: TRBJ2-1
v_call: TRBV27
cdr3_aa: CASSLTGGYNEQFF

j_call: TRBJ2-2
v_call: TRBV10-1
cdr3_aa: CASSETTRDNTGELFF

j_call: TRBJ2-7
v_call: TRBV6-6
cdr3_aa: CASSSSAYEQYF

j_call: TRBJ1-2
v_call: TRBV30
cdr3_aa: CAWSVPGSGYTF

j_call: TRBJ2-7
v_call: TRBV28
cdr3_aa: CASSIDLNEQYF

j_call: TRBJ2-1
v_call: TRBV18
cdr3_aa: CASSPGQGLYNEQFF

j_call: TRBJ2-7
v_call: TRBV20-1
cdr3_aa: CSARRLAVHYEQYF

j_call: TRBJ2-1
v_call: TRBV6-2/TRBV6-3
cdr3_aa: CASSYTGWSYNEQFF

j_call: TRBJ1-5
v_call: TRBV19
cdr3_aa: CASSPQEDQPQHF

j_call: TRBJ1-1
v_call: TRBV2
cdr3_aa: CASPPQAFF

j_call: TRBJ2-3
v_call: TRBV27
cdr3_aa: CASSDRGDTQYF

j_call: TRBJ2-1
v_call: TRBV29-1
cdr3_aa: CSAMNNNEQFF

j_call: TRBJ1-2
v_call: TRBV6-2/TRBV6-3
cdr3_aa: CASATQGYGLYTF

j_call: TRBJ2-2
v_call: TRBV4-3
cdr3_aa: CASSLSPGTGYSSTGELFF

j_call: TRBJ1-1
v_call: TRBV27
cdr3_aa: CASSLLHLSSTEAFF

j_call: TRBJ2-2
v_call: TRBV10-1
cdr3_aa: CASSEWGLVNTGELFF

j_call: TRBJ2-7
v_call: TRBV30
cdr3_aa: CAWSVPGQGVVKGYEQYF

j_call: TRBJ1-6
v_call: TRBV20-1
cdr3_aa: CSARARVSSYNSPLHF

j_call: TRBJ2-7
v_call: TRBV6-6
cdr3_aa: CASKGAHEQYF

j_call: TRBJ2-1
v_call: TRBV5-4
cdr3_aa: CASSLELNPYNEQFF

j_call: -
v_call: TRBV5-1
cdr3_aa: CASSPTANFYEQYF

j_call: TRBJ2-1
v_call: TRBV7-2
cdr3_aa: CASTAKGNSYNEQFF

j_call: TRBJ1-1
v_call: TRBV29-1
cdr3_aa: CSVGSGWTEAFF

j_call: TRBJ2-7
v_call: TRBV6-2/TRBV6-3
cdr3_aa: CASSPNQFYEQYF

j_call: -
v_call: TRBV20-1
cdr3_aa: CSARVNEQYF

j_call: TRBJ1-4
v_call: TRBV6-2/TRBV6-3
cdr3_aa: CASSYASGRPYEKLFF

j_call: TRBJ2-1
v_call: TRBV3-1
cdr3_aa: CASSHLAGRPYNEQFF

j_call: TRBJ2-3
v_call: TRBV20-1
cdr3_aa: CSARDLERASSDTQYF

j_call: TRBJ1-1
v_call: TRBV10-3
cdr3_aa: CAISERETGSTEAFF

j_call: TRBJ2-7
v_call: TRBV4-3
cdr3_aa: CASSQDRGTLRYEQYF

j_call: TRBJ1-6
v_call: TRBV5-1
cdr3_aa: CASSLEAGRYSTLHF

j_call: -
v_call: TRBV6-5
cdr3_aa: CASSYSGTSGPNEQYF

j_call: TRBJ2-3
v_call: TRBV7-2
cdr3_aa: CTSSLTSGSTDTQYF

j_call: TRBJ2-1
v_call: TRBV3-1
cdr3_aa: CASSQVWGADNEQFF